This entry lists 16 T cell receptor beta chains sequenced from one sample in a study of blood T cells in healthy people across ages. Combining a sample-barcoded 5' primer with a J-beta primer mix, a second PCR ran for about 6 to 11 cycles. Each CDR3 protein gets one entry after TCRdb re-called the 5' RACE reads with MiXCR. The data show some 670,000 distinct CDR3 sequences, approximately 52% seen once. Sequencing was done on a sample of blood. The receptors stem from a woman older than 75 in good health.

The chain has TRBV7-3 and TRBJ2-4; 11 bases are shared with TRBD2. V was pared by 5 bases and J by 0 bases, with 12 bases of the junction left unmatched. The CDR3 is 19 amino acids. Germline lookup yields CDR1 SGHTA and CDR2 FQGTGA. CDR3 nucleotide sequence: TGTGCCAGCAGCCCACGCGGGGGACTAGCGGACTTAGCCAAAAACATTCAGTACTTC. It encodes CASSPRGGLADLAKNIQYF.

The chain is built from TRBV4-1 and TRBJ1-2; TRBD1 might be the D (6 bases). V lost 6 bases and J 6 bases, leaving 26 bases between the germline ends. The CDR3 spans 17 residues. Germline V CDR1 and CDR2: MGHRA, YSYEKL. The CDR3 spells CASSPIRAGDGYDGYTF. In DNA form, the CDR3 reads TGCGCCAGCAGTCCCATTCGGGCAGGGGATGGTTACGATGGCTACACCTTC.

Many counts were recorded for this clonotype. The chain uses TRBV5-1 and TRBJ2-3; D gene unclear. The CDR3 has 13 amino acids. The germline gives CDR1 SGHRS, CDR2 YFSETQ. V dropped 1 base and J dropped 2 bases, with 5 bases sitting between them. DNA for the CDR3: TGCGCCAGCAGCTTGTTGGACACAGATACGCAGTATTTT. The encoded protein is CASSLLDTDTQYF.

This clonotype was detected only once. The chain carries TRBV12-5 and TRBJ2-1, with 9 nucleotides matching TRBD1. Germline V lookup: CDR1 LGHNT, CDR2 FRNRAP. The length of the CDR3 is 14 residues. The V segment lost 5 bases and the J segment 8 bases; nucleotides outside the gene matches: 7. CDR3 in DNA: TGTGCTAGTGGTAGTGGACAGGGGAAGGATGAGCAGTTCTTC. Its translation is CASGSGQGKDEQFF.

This clonotype showed up just a few times. The chain carries TRBV19 and TRBJ2-3; weak D call: TRBD2 (6 bases). V lost 8 bases, J lost 6 bases, and 9 bases lay in between. The CDR3 covers 11 residues. Germline CDR1 LNHDA, CDR2 SQIVND (reference sequence). The CDR3 loop reads CASRREDTQYF. Here the CDR3 DNA reads TGTGCCAGTCGCCGGGAGGATACGCAGTATTTT.

The gene calls are TRBV6-2 or TRBV6-3 and TRBJ2-3; tentative D call: TRBD1 (6 bases). Germline V gene data show CDR1 as MNHEY and CDR2 as SVGEGT. There are 18 residues in the CDR3. The ends were cut back, 6 bases at V and 3 bases at J, with 25 bases in the middle. Here the CDR3 DNA reads TGTGCCAGCAGCGATTTACAGGGTGAGAGAACTAAGACAGATACGCAGTATTTT. Its translation: CASSDLQGERTKTDTQYF.

J is TRBJ1-2 and V is TRBV11-2; TRBD1 matches at 10 bases. This CDR3 spans 15 amino acids. The germline V gene has CDR1 SGHAT and CDR2 FQNNGV. The trim removed 2 bases at V and 4 bases at J, leaving 4 bases unmatched. CDR3 sequence reads: CASSLRQGAIYGYTF. CDR3 nucleotides: TGTGCCAGCAGCTTAAGACAGGGGGCGATCTATGGCTACACCTTC.

The sample holds many counts of this clonotype. This chain joins TRBV5-1 and TRBJ2-5; no clear D gene. The CDR3 extends over 14 amino acids. Germline lookup yields CDR1 SGHRS and CDR2 YFSETQ. Trimming left V 1 base short and J 4 bases short, with 11 bases between. In DNA form, the CDR3 reads TGCGCCAGCAGCTTGATGGGCGGAAGAGAGACCCAGTACTTC. This translates into CASSLMGGRETQYF.

The V gene is TRBV6-5, the J gene TRBJ1-2; D perhaps matches TRBD1 (5 bases). V gave up 2 bases and J gave up 4 bases, with 14 bases separating them. Germline CDR1 MNHEY, CDR2 SVGAGI. This CDR3 region has 15 residues. The CDR3 loop reads CASSYEKTGTYGYTF. CDR3 DNA: TGTGCCAGCAGTTACGAGAAAACAGGAACCTATGGCTACACCTTC.

About this clonotype: A much larger clone is a single base away; this may be a read error. The J gene is TRBJ1-2, the V gene TRBV27, with D perhaps matching TRBD1 (6 bases). CDR3 length: 15 amino acids. Germline-derived CDR1 and CDR2 are MNHEY and SMNVEV (reference sequence). The CDR3 nucleotides are TGTGCCAGCAGCCCACTTAGGGGGGTCCCGACTGGCTACGCCTTC. Its translation is CASSPLRGVPTGYAF.

V is TRBV15 and J is TRBJ1-1; D remains unclear. V was shortened by 0 bases and J by 1 base, with 9 bases between the two germline ends. Germline loops: CDR1 LNHNV, CDR2 YYDKDF (reference sequence). This CDR3 contains 15 residues. CDR3 sequence reads: CATSRDTVRNTEAFF. The CDR3 DNA follows: TGTGCCACCAGCAGAGATACCGTCCGGAACACTGAAGCTTTCTTT.

This clonotype is deemed medium-sized (0.01 to 0.1%). The chain employs TRBV4-1 and TRBJ2-5; 14 bases line up with TRBD2. Looked up from germline, CDR1 is MGHRA and CDR2 is YSYEKL. The CDR3 consists of 17 residues. V was pared by 1 base and J by 0 bases, with 1 base of the junction left unmatched. The CDR3 loop is CASSQGTSGGYQETQYF. In DNA form, the CDR3 reads TGCGCCAGCAGCCAAGGGACTAGCGGGGGGTACCAAGAGACCCAGTACTTC.

This chain links TRBV27 with TRBJ2-5; TRBD2 matches at 7 bases. The CDR3 is 13 amino acids. Germline V gives CDR1 MNHEY, CDR2 SMNVEV (reference sequence). Trimming took 0 bases from V and 13 from J; bases not matched to a gene: 8. CDR3 amino acids: CASSLSALAAMYF. The CDR3 DNA reads as TGTGCCAGCAGTTTATCCGCCCTAGCGGCGATGTACTTC.

There are many counts of this clonotype. The chain joins TRBV12-3 or TRBV12-4 to TRBJ1-6, with D maybe TRBD1 (5 bases). Trimming shortened V by 2 bases and J by 5 bases, and 10 bases separated the two germline ends. The CDR3 runs to 15 residues. Here the CDR3 reads CASSLKGNHNSPLHF. As DNA, the CDR3 is TGTGCCAGCAGTTTAAAGGGGAACCATAATTCACCCCTCCACTTT.

The genes are TRBV5-1 and TRBJ2-2, with 9 bases that match TRBD1. V was clipped by 6 bases and J by 4 bases; unmatched bases: 4. This CDR3 region has 14 residues. Germline V gene sequence: CDR1 SGHRS, CDR2 YFSETQ. The DNA for the CDR3 is TGCGCCAGCACCTTACAGGGGGCCACCGGGGAGCTGTTTTTT. The encoded protein is CASTLQGATGELFF.

The chain is built from TRBV4-1 and TRBJ1-5; D ambiguous. Germline V gives CDR1 MGHRA, CDR2 YSYEKL. The CDR3 totals 15 residues. Trimming stripped 4 bases from V and 0 bases from J, with 10 bases between. The CDR3 loop reads CASSPDENSNQPQHF. In DNA form, the CDR3 reads TGCGCCAGCAGCCCTGATGAGAATAGCAATCAGCCCCAGCATTTT.